The 15 T cell receptor beta chains given below trace back to one sample, sequenced in a study of ipilimumab plus nivolumab after autologous stem cell transplantation. Here immunoSEQ multiplex PCR was the method, and the copy in TCRdb shows in-frame clones only, minus some. The sample has roughly 45,000 clones, about 88% seen once. The sequenced sample was PBMCs, obtained in a trial of ipilimumab plus nivolumab as post-transplant consolidation. The receptors here all came from a male donor with multiple myeloma.

The chain combines TRBV6-6 with TRBJ1-1, with D perhaps matching TRBD1 (5 bases). The CDR3 is 14 amino acids. The germline V and J ends were trimmed by 5 bases and 1 base, with 11 bases remaining between them. Germline CDR1 MNHNY, CDR2 SVGAGI (reference sequence). CDR3 in amino acids: CASSTGTGNTEAFF. CDR3 bases: TGTGCCAGCAGTACCGGGACCGGGAACACTGAAGCTTTCTTT.

V and J are TRBV5-1 and TRBJ1-4; weak D call: TRBD1 (6 bases). The CDR3 has 15 amino acids. The germline gives CDR1 SGHRS, CDR2 YFSETQ. Trimming cost V 6 bases and J 8 bases, with 20 bases left between them. CDR3 coding DNA: TGCGCCAGCACCCTTATGGCAGGGGAGGGAGAAAAACTGTTTTTT. It specifies CASTLMAGEGEKLFF.

The chain recombines TRBV29-1 with TRBJ2-3; TRBD2 matches 15 bases. Trimming took 4 bases from V and 5 from J; bases not matched to a gene: 13. CDR1 SQVTM and CDR2 ANQGSEA come from the germline V gene. This CDR3 is 18 amino acids long. CDR3 nucleotide sequence: TGCAGCGTTGTTCCCGGGACTAGCGGGAGGTTTTCTGGAGATACGCAGTATTTT. Its translation: CSVVPGTSGRFSGDTQYF.

V and J are TRBV4-3 and TRBJ2-2; 9 nucleotides match TRBD2. CDR1 is LGHNA, CDR2 YSLEER, per germline. The CDR3 sequence is 16 residues long. J gave up 1 base and V 4 bases, and 4 bases lay outside the gene matches. CDR3 coding DNA: TGCGCCAGCAGCCTCCAACTAGCGGGGAACACCGGGGAGCTGTTTTTT. Its translation: CASSLQLAGNTGELFF.

The chain joins TRBV27 to TRBJ1-6; a possible D gene is TRBD1 (6 bases). V lost 6 bases to trimming and J lost 0 bases, with 12 bases between them. The CDR3 is made up of 16 amino acids. Germline V gene data show CDR1 as MNHEY and CDR2 as SMNVEV (reference sequence). The CDR3 sequence: CASRRTVSSYNSPLHF. The CDR3 coding sequence is TGTGCCAGCAGGAGGACAGTCAGCTCCTATAATTCACCCCTCCACTTT.

V and J are TRBV9 and TRBJ2-1; TRBD2 matches 14 bases. CDR3 length equals 15 residues. Germline CDR1 is SGDLS and CDR2 is YYNGEE. Unmatched junction bases numbered 6, after V lost 0 bases and J lost 13 bases. The CDR3 reads CASSVDSTSGREQFF. CDR3 DNA: TGTGCCAGCAGCGTAGATTCGACTAGCGGGAGGGAACAGTTCTTC.

The rearrangement joins TRBV10-3 to TRBJ1-3; the D is unclear. Germline V CDR1 and CDR2: ENHRY, SYGVKD. Trimming cost V 0 bases and J 0 bases, with 6 bases left between them. This CDR3 spans 15 amino acids. The CDR3 spells CAISESSFSGNTIYF. The CDR3 DNA follows: TGTGCCATCAGTGAGTCCAGCTTCTCTGGAAACACCATATATTTT.

This clone was counted between two and nine times. The chain employs TRBV19 and TRBJ1-1; D unclear. V gave up 5 bases and J gave up 11 bases, with 15 bases separating them. Looked up from germline, CDR1 is LNHDA and CDR2 is SQIVND (reference sequence). This CDR3 is built from 12 residues. The CDR3 DNA follows: TGTGCCAGTAGTGGGCCGGCCGGGCGGGCTTTCTTT. Its protein product is CASSGPAGRAFF.

The V and J genes are TRBV7-2 and TRBJ2-7, with D tentatively TRBD1 (5 bases). The CDR3 has 12 residues. V lost 4 bases to trimming and J lost 3 bases, with 7 bases between them. CDR1 is SGHTA, CDR2 FQGNSA, per germline. Here the CDR3 reads CASSSQGYEQYF. CDR3 nucleotides: TGTGCCAGCAGCTCTCAGGGCTACGAGCAGTACTTC.

The V gene is TRBV11-3, the J gene TRBJ2-1; TRBD2 matches 14 bases. Trimming took 5 bases from V and 8 from J; bases not matched to a gene: 5. The CDR3 covers 15 residues. Germline CDR1 and CDR2: SGHNT and YENEEA. The CDR3 spells CASSPGLAGVDEQFF. The CDR3 DNA sequence: TGTGCCAGCAGCCCGGGACTAGCGGGGGTGGATGAGCAGTTCTTC.

CDR3: CASTKGQHYGYTF. The CDR3 DNA follows: TGTGCCAGCACCAAGGGGCAGCACTATGGCTACACCTTC. This rearrangement joins TRBV6-6 to TRBJ1-2; D possibly corresponds to TRBD1 (5 bases). The germline V gene has CDR1 MNHNY and CDR2 SVGAGI (reference sequence). CDR3 length: 13 residues. Trimming left V 7 bases short and J 3 bases short, with 12 bases between.

This sequence joins TRBV6-5 and TRBJ1-3, with D uncertain. V lost 7 bases and J lost 0, with 7 bases in between. Germline CDR1 is MNHEY and CDR2 is SVGAGI. This CDR3 spans 13 amino acids. DNA of the CDR3: TGTGCCAGCACCTCGAGCTCTGGAAACACCATATATTTT. It yields the protein CASTSSSGNTIYF.

The gene calls are TRBV28 and TRBJ1-3; D is undetermined. The CDR3 sequence is 16 residues long. Germline CDR1 MDHEN, CDR2 SYDVKM. Trimming took off 5 bases at V and 0 bases at J, with 14 bases between the two ends. The CDR3 reads CASSLDTLSSGNTIYF. The CDR3 DNA follows: TGTGCCAGCAGTCTAGATACATTGAGCTCTGGAAACACCATATATTTT.

The V call is TRBV5-5, the J call TRBJ1-5; 7 nucleotides match TRBD1. Germline trimming cut 3 bases from V and 0 bases from J; bases unmatched to any gene: 9. The CDR3 is 17 amino acids. Germline loops: CDR1 SGHKS, CDR2 YYEKEE (reference sequence). As DNA, the CDR3 is TGTGCCAGCAGCTGGATCCCGGGACAGCATAGCAATCAGCCCCAGCATTTT. Its translation: CASSWIPGQHSNQPQHF.

The CDR3 loop is CASSPTTGTDTQYF. CDR3 sequence (DNA): TGTGCCAGCTCACCGACGACCGGTACAGATACGCAGTATTTT. This chain joins TRBV18 and TRBJ2-3; unclear D gene. In germline, CDR1 is KGHSH, CDR2 LQKENI. Trimming shortened V by 3 bases and J by 3 bases, and 10 bases separated the two germline ends. The CDR3 is 14 residues long.